Detailed here is one T cell receptor beta chain. There are 18 residues in the CDR3. In germline, CDR1 is MDHEN, CDR2 SYDVKM. The trim removed 5 bases at V and 0 bases at J, leaving 10 bases unmatched. Clones were sequenced by immunoSEQ multiplex PCR, and TCRdb holds only the in-frame ones, with some missing. Here the sample spans some 100,000 clones, about 90% being singletons. This record belongs to a study of T cell responses to AZD1222 COVID-19 vaccine. This TCR was sampled from an adult who received the AZD1222 COVID-19 vaccine. V usage is TRBV28 and J usage is TRBJ1-5; 10 nucleotides agree with TRBD1. Material: peripheral blood, obtained 28 days after the second AZD1222 dose. The CDR3 sequence is CASSSRQGALNSNQPQHF. CDR3 coding DNA: TGTGCCAGCAGTAGCCGACAGGGGGCGCTTAATAGCAATCAGCCCCAGCATTTT.